These 30 T cell receptor beta chains were sequenced from one sample in a study of regulatory T cells in long-lasting Graves disease. Regarding time point: newly diagnosed GD, antithyroid drugs for less than 3 months. PBMCs were the source of the RNA used for TCR sequencing. For TCR beta, libraries came from iRepertoire HTBI primers and Arm-PCR of CDR3 regions. Via MiXCR, TCRdb re-called the multiplex PCR reads, giving one row per CDR3 protein. The profile shows fewer than 350,000 distinct CDR3 sequences, approximately 20% of them singletons. Sequencing used peripheral blood mononuclear cells (PBMCs), obtained at new diagnosis, from a patient treated with antithyroid drugs. These receptors were collected from a female donor with Graves disease.

This clonotype was counted ten times or more. J is TRBJ2-2 and V is TRBV27; D perhaps matches TRBD2 (5 bases). CDR1 is MNHEY and CDR2 is SMNVEV in the germline V gene (reference sequence). The CDR3 has 15 amino acids. Trimming took 7 bases from V and 7 from J, leaving 19 bases between them. The CDR3 loop reads CASTHFRELGGELFF. As DNA, the CDR3 is TGTGCCAGCACCCATTTTAGGGAGCTGGGCGGGGAGCTGTTTTTT.

The sample holds many counts of this clonotype. This chain uses TRBV5-6 with TRBJ2-4; D remains ambiguous. The V gene's germline CDR1 is SGHDT and CDR2 YYEEEE. This CDR3 has 13 amino acids. V lost 0 bases to trimming and J lost 5 bases, with 6 bases between them. As DNA, the CDR3 is TGTGCCAGCAGCTTGGATGGCGAAAACATTCAGTACTTC. Encoded protein: CASSLDGENIQYF.

In its sample, this clonotype was seen many times. The chain employs TRBV11-2 and TRBJ2-7; 12 bases are a match to TRBD1. The trim removed 6 bases at V and 5 bases at J, leaving 8 bases unmatched. The CDR3 extends over 15 amino acids. Germline CDR1 SGHAT, CDR2 FQNNGV. The CDR3 DNA reads as TGTGCCAGCAGGGTGCCGGGACAGGGGGCGAACGAGCAGTACTTC. Translation gives CASRVPGQGANEQYF.

This clonotype was seen more than once but under ten times. Since a much larger clone is just one base distant, this may be a read error. Since no conserved phenylalanine or tryptophan closes the CDR3, a read error is the likely cause. The chain recombines TRBV15 with TRBJ1-2; D remains ambiguous. This CDR3 spans 14 amino acids. V lost 0 bases to trimming and J lost 2 bases, with 7 bases between them. The germline CDR1 and CDR2 sequences are LNHNV and YYDKDF (reference sequence). The CDR3 region has the DNA TGTGCCACCAGCAGAGACGGAGTAAACTATGGCTACACCCTC. This gives the protein CATSRDGVNYGYTL.

Many counts were recorded for this clonotype. V usage is TRBV7-9 and J usage is TRBJ2-1, with 11 nucleotides matching TRBD2. V lost 3 bases, J lost 10 bases, and 8 bases stayed unmatched. Per germline, CDR1 SEHNR and CDR2 FQNEAQ (reference sequence). The CDR3 contains 15 residues. The CDR3 region is CASSFETSGREEQFF. The CDR3 region has the DNA TGTGCCAGCAGCTTCGAAACTAGCGGGAGAGAGGAGCAGTTCTTC.

The V gene is TRBV18, the J gene TRBJ2-1, with D perhaps assigned TRBD1 or TRBD2 (5 bases each). There are 17 residues in the CDR3. Germline V gene data show CDR1 as KGHSH and CDR2 as LQKENI. Trimming pared 2 bases from V and 6 bases from J, leaving 20 bases between. CDR3 sequence reads: CASSPDRLGASSNEQFF. In DNA, the CDR3 is TGTGCCAGCTCACCAGATCGTCTTGGGGCTAGCAGCAATGAGCAGTTCTTC.

This clonotype was observed many times. The chain is built from TRBV29-1 and TRBJ2-7, with 15 nucleotides matching TRBD2. This CDR3 comprises 15 residues. V was pared by 4 bases and J by 2 bases, with 3 bases of the junction left unmatched. CDR1 and CDR2 from the germline V gene are SQVTM and ANQGSEA. Here the CDR3 reads CSVGGTSGGPYEQYF. The CDR3 region has the DNA TGCAGCGTTGGTGGGACTAGCGGGGGGCCCTACGAGCAGTACTTC.

This clonotype came up many times. This chain connects TRBV30 to TRBJ2-1, with D maybe TRBD1 (5 bases). Germline V gene sequence: CDR1 GTSNPN, CDR2 SVGIG (reference sequence). V lost 2 bases, J lost 2 bases, and 13 bases lay in between. The CDR3 contains 15 residues. As DNA, the CDR3 is TGTGCCTGGAGTAAGGGGTTTGGCCCCTACAATGAGCAGTTCTTC. Encoded protein: CAWSKGFGPYNEQFF. Looking up the rest from reference TRBV30 and TRBJ2-1 gives the full variable domain: SQTIHQWPATLVQPVGSPLSLECTVEGTSNPNLYWYRQAAGRGLQLLFYSVGIGQISSEVPQNLSASRPQDRQFILSSKKLLLSDSGFYLCAWSKGFGPYNEQFFGPGTRLTVL.

There are many counts of this clonotype. The rearrangement joins TRBV28 to TRBJ1-4; no clear D gene. This CDR3 spans 15 amino acids. The germline V gene has CDR1 MDHEN and CDR2 SYDVKM. With 1 base removed from V and 1 base from J, the gap between germline ends came to 7 bases. The CDR3 reads CASSLSTGTNEKLFF. The DNA of the CDR3 is TGTGCCAGCAGTTTATCCACGGGAACTAATGAAAAACTGTTTTTT.

There are many counts of this clonotype. V gene TRBV6-1 combines with J gene TRBJ2-7; a possible D gene is TRBD2 (6 bases). CDR1 and CDR2 from the germline V gene are MNHNS and SASEGT. The CDR3 has 15 residues. The germline V and J ends were trimmed by 3 bases and 3 bases, with 15 bases remaining between them. In DNA form, the CDR3 reads TGTGCCAGCAGTGAGAGTGGGACTGGGAGCTACGAGCAGTACTTC. Residues: CASSESGTGSYEQYF.

In this sample, this clonotype turned up many times. The genes are TRBV30 and TRBJ1-1; TRBD1 matches 7 bases. Trimming took 5 bases from V and 7 from J; bases not matched to a gene: 4. The CDR3 is made up of 11 amino acids. Germline V gene lookup returns CDR1 GTSNPN and CDR2 SVGIG (reference sequence). CDR3 DNA sequence: TGTGCCTGGGACAGGGAAGGTGAAGCTTTCTTT. It translates to CAWDREGEAFF.

This clonotype was detected ten times or more. V usage is TRBV10-3 and J usage is TRBJ1-3; D is undetermined. The V and J ends lost 0 bases and 0 bases respectively, with 9 bases between them. The CDR3 sequence is 16 residues long. Germline-derived CDR1 and CDR2 are ENHRY and SYGVKD. CDR3 in amino acids: CAISESFGDSGNTIYF. In nucleotides, the CDR3 is TGTGCCATCAGTGAGTCGTTTGGGGACTCTGGAAACACCATATATTTT.

This clonotype was found many times. V is TRBV5-1 and J is TRBJ1-3, with unresolved D. This CDR3 spans 16 amino acids. V gave up 0 bases and J gave up 0 bases, with 10 bases separating them. Germline assignment: CDR1 SGHRS and CDR2 YFSETQ. CDR3 protein: CASSLGFGRSGNTIYF. Here the CDR3 DNA reads TGCGCCAGCAGCTTGGGATTTGGACGCTCTGGAAACACCATATATTTT.

This clonotype was seen more than once but under ten times. The V call is TRBV20-1, the J call TRBJ1-4, with 9 bases fitting TRBD1. The CDR3 has 17 amino acids. The J segment lost 6 bases and the V segment lost 0 bases, leaving 11 bases of the junction unmatched. Looked up from germline, CDR1 is DFQATT and CDR2 is SNEGSKA (reference sequence). Written as DNA, the CDR3 is TGCAGTGCTAGAGATTCACGCGGGACAGGGCTGGATGAAAAACTGTTTTTT. Protein: CSARDSRGTGLDEKLFF.

This clonotype was counted many times. The chain combines TRBV7-8 with TRBJ1-6; D perhaps matches TRBD1 (6 bases). CDR1 and CDR2 (germline): SGHVS, FQNEAQ. Between the trimmed V and J ends, which lost 1 base and 7 bases, there was a span of 14 bases. This CDR3 is built from 16 residues. The CDR3 nucleotides are TGTGCCAGCAGCTTAGGGACCCGAGGGGGGAATTCACCCCTCCACTTT. Protein product: CASSLGTRGGNSPLHF.

On this clonotype itself: It may be a read error: a sequence one base away is much more abundant. This chain links TRBV9 with TRBJ2-1; D unclear. The CDR3 totals 16 residues. Germline CDR1 is SGDLS and CDR2 is YYNGEE. CDR3 DNA: TGTGCCATCAGCGTAGATCCGGGTCTCACCTACAATGAGCAGTTCTTC. Protein sequence: CAISVDPGLTYNEQFF.

This clonotype was seen at least ten times. A junction boundary mismatches the germline segment, possibly from a read error. The chain uses TRBV20-1 and TRBJ2-2, with D tentatively TRBD1 (7 bases). CDR1 and CDR2 (germline): DFQATT, SNEGSKA (reference sequence). This CDR3 has 14 amino acids. The CDR3 sequence is CSGRGGGTTGELFF. Written as DNA, the CDR3 is TGCAGTGGTAGAGGAGGGGGCACGACCGGGGAGCTGTTTTTT.

On this clonotype itself: Since a far larger clone is one base different, this is likely a read error. V and J are TRBV2 and TRBJ2-1; D is perhaps TRBD2 (5 bases). From germline, CDR1 is SNHLY and CDR2 FYNNEI. This CDR3 region has 15 residues. The CDR3 DNA reads as TGTGCCAGCAGCTTAGACATCGGAGGCTACAATGAGCAGTCCTTC. Protein product: CASSLDIGGYNEQSF.

This clonotype appeared once. The chain has TRBV7-2 and TRBJ2-2, with D perhaps matching TRBD1 (6 bases). The CDR3 sequence is 16 residues long. CDR1 SGHTA and CDR2 FQGNSA come from the germline V gene. The ends were cut back, 5 bases at V and 5 bases at J, with 18 bases in the middle. In nucleotides, the CDR3 is TGTGCCAGCAGCCAAGAATGGGCAGGGGTTACCGGGGAGCTGTTTTTT. Protein product: CASSQEWAGVTGELFF.

This clonotype was detected many times. This sequence joins TRBV11-2 and TRBJ2-5; 7 bases align to TRBD1. The CDR3 is 17 residues long. Germline assignment: CDR1 SGHAT and CDR2 FQNNGV. J gave up 1 base and V 5 bases, and 13 bases lay outside the gene matches. The CDR3 reads CASSTGIARGLQETQYF. The CDR3 nucleotides are TGTGCCAGCAGCACCGGTATTGCGAGGGGGCTCCAAGAGACCCAGTACTTC. The variable domain in full, completed from reference TRBV11-2 and TRBJ2-5, reads EAGVAQSPRYKIIEKRQSVAFWCNPISGHATLYWYQQILGQGPKLLIQFQNNGVVDDSQLPKDRFSAERLKGVDSTLKIQPAKLEDSAVYLCASSTGIARGLQETQYFGPGTRLLVL.

About this clonotype: Sequence at one end of the junction differs from germline and may be a read error. The genes are TRBV7-7 and TRBJ2-7; D is possibly TRBD2 (5 bases). Germline V gene data show CDR1 as SSHAT and CDR2 as FNYEAQ (reference sequence). The CDR3 is 13 amino acids. CDR3 nucleotide sequence: TGTGCTAGCAGCCCGGGTTCGGGGTACGAGCAGTACTTC. As protein: CASSPGSGYEQYF.

This clonotype was counted many times. The rearrangement uses TRBV20-1 and TRBJ1-1; TRBD1 is a possible D gene (6 bases). V lost 0 bases and J 0 bases, leaving 11 bases between the germline ends. CDR3 length: 15 amino acids. Germline-derived CDR1 and CDR2 are DFQATT and SNEGSKA (reference sequence). Here the CDR3 DNA reads TGCAGTGCTAGAGATCACGGACAGATGAACACTGAAGCTTTCTTT. Translated: CSARDHGQMNTEAFF.

A note on this clonotype: It may be a read error: a sequence one base away is much more abundant. The final CDR3 position lacks the conserved phenylalanine or tryptophan, pointing to a likely read error. The rearrangement links TRBV3-1 to TRBJ1-1, with D unclear. Germline CDR1 LGHDT, CDR2 YNNKEL (reference sequence). This CDR3 is 13 amino acids long. V lost 5 bases and J 0 bases, leaving 7 bases between the germline ends. The CDR3 DNA follows: TGTGCCAGCAGCAGGGCTCTGAACACTGAAGCTTTCCTT. This codes for CASSRALNTEAFL.

The chain carries TRBV12-3 or TRBV12-4 and TRBJ2-1; 7 bases are a match to TRBD2. The J call is in doubt because the DNA end fits TRBJ2-5 better. CDR3 length: 14 amino acids. As DNA, the CDR3 is TGTGCCAGCAGTGGCGGGAGCGGAGGGGAGACCCAGTACTTC. It is translated as CASSGGSGGETQYF.

The chain combines TRBV12-3 or TRBV12-4 with TRBJ1-1; TRBD1 might be the D (5 bases). V lost 5 bases to trimming and J lost 3 bases, with 13 bases between them. The CDR3 loop spans 14 amino acids. Here the CDR3 reads CASSDRQWDTEAFF. DNA of the CDR3: TGTGCCAGCAGTGACAGACAATGGGACACTGAAGCTTTCTTT.

The table lists this clonotype with many counts. The J gene is TRBJ1-4, the V gene TRBV2; D might be TRBD1 (5 bases). This CDR3 spans 14 amino acids. Germline values: CDR1 SNHLY, CDR2 FYNNEI. The V end was cut by 6 bases, the J end by 0 bases, with 8 bases between. The CDR3 DNA reads TGTGCCAGCAGGTCGACAGCAACTAATGAAAAACTGTTTTTT. Protein: CASRSTATNEKLFF.

This clonotype was counted between two and nine times. The chain joins TRBV4-1 to TRBJ2-7, with no clear D. Trimming pared 3 bases from V and 3 bases from J, leaving 9 bases between. The germline V gene encodes CDR1 MGHRA and CDR2 YSYEKL. CDR3 length: 13 residues. DNA for the CDR3: TGCGCCAGCAGCCACCCGGACGGCTACGAGCAGTACTTC. Its protein is CASSHPDGYEQYF.

Ten or more counts support this clonotype. The J gene is TRBJ1-4, the V gene TRBV12-3 or TRBV12-4; D perhaps matches TRBD1 (5 bases). The V gene lost 3 bases and the J gene lost 6 bases, with 14 bases spanning the gap. CDR3 size: 15 residues. The CDR3 here is CASSFRGGRDEKLFF. In nucleotides, the CDR3 is TGTGCCAGCAGTTTCCGCGGGGGGAGGGATGAAAAACTGTTTTTT.

There are many counts of this clonotype. This chain uses TRBV6-5 with TRBJ2-3; 10 bases are a match to TRBD2. The germline V gene encodes CDR1 MNHEY and CDR2 SVGAGI. V shed 4 bases, J shed 7 bases, and the junction held 11 bases outside the gene matches. This CDR3 is 16 amino acids long. This CDR3 is CASSFPGTSVPNTQYF. CDR3 DNA: TGTGCCAGCAGTTTCCCCGGGACTAGCGTACCAAATACGCAGTATTTT.

In this sample, this clonotype turned up a few times. This chain uses TRBV30 with TRBJ2-6, with D possibly TRBD1 on 6 matching bases. The CDR3 covers 15 residues. V dropped 1 base and J dropped 4 bases, with 11 bases sitting between them. Germline values: CDR1 GTSNPN, CDR2 SVGIG (reference sequence). The CDR3 is CAWSEPGVGANVLTF. CDR3 bases: TGTGCCTGGAGTGAGCCAGGGGTCGGGGCCAACGTCCTGACTTTC.